Detailed here is one TCR beta chain. Its antigen is unknown. Between the trimmed V and J ends, which lost 0 bases and 7 bases, there was a span of 9 bases. Germline values: CDR1 KGHSH, CDR2 LQKENI. There are 13 residues in the CDR3. During the collection period, no donor immune events like infections were recorded. The sample belongs to a study of identifying expanded T cells in peripheral blood. TCRdb's copy holds only in-frame clones and misses some; the assay was immunoSEQ multiplex PCR. The table shows tens of thousands of clones, with about 85% occurring only once. Whole-study findings and limits: Variance in clone template counts between roughly two-week samples significantly increased with total template count across all healthy donors.

Sequencing was carried out using blood. The chain carries TRBV18 and TRBJ1-2, with D uncertain. The receptor comes from a person aged 18 to 70 in good health. CDR3 coding DNA: TGTGCCAGCTCACCACCGTCGGAGAGTGGCTACACCTTC. Its protein is CASSPPSESGYTF. The full variable domain, completed using reference TRBV18 and TRBJ1-2, is NAGVMQNPRHLVRRRGQEARLRCSPMKGHSHVYWYRQLPEEGLKFMVYLQKENIIDESGMPKERFSAEFPKEGPSILRIQQVVRGDSAAYFCASSPPSESGYTFGSGTRLTVV.